This T cell receptor beta chain was captured in a study of cytomegalovirus exposure and HLA in healthy donors. This CDR3 region has 15 residues. Trimming cost V 0 bases and J 4 bases; bases outside gene matches: 4. The germline V gene encodes CDR1 SGHRS and CDR2 YFSETQ. Amplification used 60 Vbeta primers and 13 Jbeta primers. Libraries were prepared by immunoSEQ multiplex PCR; TCRdb keeps only in-frame clonotypes and omits some of them. The profile shows about 160,000 clones, approximately 81% of them singletons. Sequenced material: PBMCs. The V gene is TRBV5-1, the J gene TRBJ2-7; 10 bases match TRBD1. The clonotype was recovered from a male donor in good health and CMV-seronegative. CDR3 sequence reads: CASSLDGTGAYEQYF. Here the CDR3 DNA reads TGCGCCAGCAGCTTGGACGGGACAGGGGCATACGAGCAGTACTTC.